Listed below are T cell receptor beta chains from one sample, sequenced in a study of Ad26.COV2.S vaccination and SARS-CoV-2 variants. Sequenced by immunoSEQ multiplex PCR; TCRdb stores in-frame clones only, minus some. There are over 400,000 clones in the sample; around 90% occur only once, and roughly 4.3% lies in the top ten. The sample consisted of peripheral blood, taken in a trial of Ad26.COV2.S vaccine versus placebo. The receptors come from a person between 18 and 60 years old who received the Ad26.COV2.S COVID-19 vaccine or a placebo. Each CDR3 is given with its conserved first and last residue.

j_call v_call cdr3_aa
TRBJ2-1 TRBV27 CATTPGQNYNEQFF
TRBJ2-5 TRBV5-8 CASSSDHRGQETQYF
TRBJ1-3 TRBV9 CASSVDVGAGNTIYF
TRBJ2-6 TRBV6-5 CASSMEVTGANVLTF
TRBJ1-2 TRBV14 CASSEQGNYGYTF
TRBJ2-1 TRBV9 CASSVAERANNEQFF
TRBJ2-1 TRBV27 CASSLTSGDYNEQFF
TRBJ1-1 TRBV6-2/TRBV6-3 CASSYQVDRGVNTEAFF
TRBJ2-3 TRBV6-5 CASARSAGITDTQYF
TRBJ1-5 TRBV6-5 CASSSRGSKSNQPQHF
TRBJ1-4 TRBV19 CASRGGYTKTLKEKLFF
TRBJ2-5 TRBV10-2 CASTDFGQGAETQYF
TRBJ2-5 TRBV4-1 CASSQVGQGEETQYF
TRBJ2-2 TRBV25-1 CASSGLYTGELFF
TRBJ1-2 TRBV18 CASSAGGMLGYTF
TRBJ2-1 TRBV7-6 CASSSGLAGGDNEQFF
TRBJ2-7 TRBV6-5 CASSYVTNQGYEQYF
TRBJ2-1 TRBV11-1 CASSLEGFSYNEQFF
TRBJ2-1 TRBV7-9 CASSVSSGRSYNEQFF
TRBJ2-1 TRBV19 CASSRISGEKNEQFF
TRBJ2-1 TRBV9 CASSVDSGRSDEQFF
TRBJ1-6 TRBV5-1 CASSDRQGPTSPLHF
TRBJ2-7 TRBV18 CASSLGRGGRSGEQYF
TRBJ1-2 TRBV11-2 CASSPLGQGAYQGGYTF
TRBJ2-3 TRBV5-6 CASSLWSAGGPDTQYF
TRBJ2-1 TRBV15 CATSLDNEQFF
TRBJ2-3 TRBV6-2/TRBV6-3 CASSYPGASTDTQYF
TRBJ2-7 TRBV5-1 CASTDRTGAGEQYF
TRBJ1-3 TRBV2 CASSSQGSGNTIYF
TRBJ2-3 TRBV6-2/TRBV6-3 CASSSGGAGDTQYF
TRBJ1-3 TRBV5-1 CASSPGGASGNTIYF
TRBJ2-4 TRBV19 CASSIINRGNIQYF
TRBJ2-5 TRBV7-2 CASSKSSGRGEETQYF
TRBJ2-2 TRBV4-2 CASSQVSGELFF
TRBJ2-7 TRBV2 CASSLEGQGAYEQYF
TRBJ2-2 TRBV18 CASSPRITGGTRVTGELFF
TRBJ2-7 TRBV19 CASATAYEQYF
TRBJ1-3 TRBV28 CASSLAPGARGNTIYF
TRBJ1-5 TRBV19 CASSTQDRDDQPQHF
TRBJ2-7 TRBV15 CATSRAREGAYEQYF
TRBJ2-2 TRBV11-1 CASSLGLAGVAGELFF
TRBJ2-7 TRBV6-5 CAIQRTGSYEQYF
TRBJ2-2 TRBV7-9 CASSLKWAGRSNTGELFF
TRBJ1-5 TRBV5-6 CASSPGGGSRSLAQHF
TRBJ2-5 TRBV18 CASSPYFGGSQETQYF
TRBJ1-1 TRBV19 CASSVPVPNTEAFF
TRBJ2-1 TRBV29-1 CSVEVLGTGNNYNEQFF